This T cell receptor beta chain was recovered during a study of glioma-infiltrating T cells after dendritic cell vaccination. Amplification used 60 V beta primers and 13 J beta primers. Profiled with immunoSEQ multiplex PCR; TCRdb holds only in-frame clones, not every one. The repertoire holds roughly 51,000 clones, with 65% to 90% as singletons. The sequences come from blood, collected before dendritic cell vaccination. The sequence was obtained from a human donor with glioblastoma.

The DNA for the CDR3 is TGTGCCAGCAGCGTAGCTGGACAGGGAATCGGTGGCTACACCTTC. It encodes CASSVAGQGIGGYTF. The chain couples TRBV9 to TRBJ1-2; 8 nucleotides line up with TRBD1. Looked up from germline, CDR1 is SGDLS and CDR2 is YYNGEE. The junction had 8 bases not matched to a gene; V was cut back by 0 bases and J by 7 bases. The CDR3 spans 15 residues. Based on the CDR3 plus reference TRBV9 and TRBJ1-2, the full variable domain is DSGVTQTPKHLITATGQRVTLRCSPRSGDLSVYWYQQSLDQGLQFLIQYYNGEERAKGNILERFSAQQFPDLHSELNLSSLELGDSALYFCASSVAGQGIGGYTFGSGTRLTVV.